This T cell receptor beta chain was obtained from a study of shared clonotypes between healthy human individuals. Naive CD8 populations comprised CD45RO-negative cells positively selected for CCR7, excluding terminally differentiated effector memory CD45RA+ cells. General study points: Naive subsets, compared against memory subsets, generally had larger estimated richness values.

As for this clone: The antigen is unknown.

Some clones are missing from TCRdb's copy, which holds only in-frame ones; the method was immunoSEQ multiplex PCR. The table records about 820,000 clones, 85% to 95% of them present only once. The clonotype originates from a man aged 30 to 45 in good health. The sample taken for sequencing was naive CD8+ T cells sorted from blood.

CDR3 bases: TGTGCCAGCGGGTCGGGGGGGATAAACTATGGCTACACCTTC. It yields the protein CASGSGGINYGYTF. The chain is built from TRBV6-5 and TRBJ1-2, with a possible D match to TRBD1 (5 bases). Between the trimmed V and J ends, which lost 8 bases and 2 bases, there was a span of 15 bases. Germline CDR1 reads MNHEY; CDR2 reads SVGAGI. CDR3 length equals 14 residues.